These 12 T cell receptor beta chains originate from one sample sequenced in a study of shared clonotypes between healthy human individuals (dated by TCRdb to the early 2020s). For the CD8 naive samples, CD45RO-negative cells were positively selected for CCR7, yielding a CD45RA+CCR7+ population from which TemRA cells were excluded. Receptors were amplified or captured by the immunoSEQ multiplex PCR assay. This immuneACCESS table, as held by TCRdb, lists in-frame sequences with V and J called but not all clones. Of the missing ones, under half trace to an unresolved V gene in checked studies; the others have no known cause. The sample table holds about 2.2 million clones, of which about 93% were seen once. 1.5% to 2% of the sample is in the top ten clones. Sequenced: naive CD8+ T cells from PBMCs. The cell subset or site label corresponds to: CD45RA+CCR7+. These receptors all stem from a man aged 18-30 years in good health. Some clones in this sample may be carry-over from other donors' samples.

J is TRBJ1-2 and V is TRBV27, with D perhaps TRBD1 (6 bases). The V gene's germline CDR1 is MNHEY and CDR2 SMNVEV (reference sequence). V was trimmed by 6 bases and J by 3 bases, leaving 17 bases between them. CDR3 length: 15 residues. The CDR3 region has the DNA TGTGCCAGCAGCCCCTTGGGGGCAGGGGACTATGGCTACACCTTC. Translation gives CASSPLGAGDYGYTF.

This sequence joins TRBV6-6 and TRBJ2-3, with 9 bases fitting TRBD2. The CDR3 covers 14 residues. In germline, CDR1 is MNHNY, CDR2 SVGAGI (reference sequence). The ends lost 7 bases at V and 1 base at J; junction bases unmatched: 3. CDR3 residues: CASKSSGGTDTQYF. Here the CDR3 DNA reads TGTGCCAGCAAGTCTAGCGGGGGCACAGATACGCAGTATTTT.

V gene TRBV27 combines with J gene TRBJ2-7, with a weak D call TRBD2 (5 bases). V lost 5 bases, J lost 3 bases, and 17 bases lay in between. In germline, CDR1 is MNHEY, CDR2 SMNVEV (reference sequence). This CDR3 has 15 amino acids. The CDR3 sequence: CASSPPRRALYEQYF. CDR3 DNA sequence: TGTGCCAGCAGTCCCCCCCGGCGGGCCCTCTACGAGCAGTACTTC.

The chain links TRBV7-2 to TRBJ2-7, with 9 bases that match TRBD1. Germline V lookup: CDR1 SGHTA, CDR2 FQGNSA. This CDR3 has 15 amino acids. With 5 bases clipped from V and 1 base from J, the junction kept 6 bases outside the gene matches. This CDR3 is CASSPGTGYSYEQYF. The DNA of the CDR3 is TGTGCCAGCAGCCCTGGGACAGGGTATTCCTACGAGCAGTACTTC.

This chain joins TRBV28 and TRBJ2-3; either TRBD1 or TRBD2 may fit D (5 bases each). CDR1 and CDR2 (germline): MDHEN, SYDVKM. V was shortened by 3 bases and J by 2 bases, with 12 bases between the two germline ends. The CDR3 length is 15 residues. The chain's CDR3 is CASSLGDRHTDTQYF. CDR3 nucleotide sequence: TGTGCCAGCAGTTTGGGGGACCGCCACACAGATACGCAGTATTTT.

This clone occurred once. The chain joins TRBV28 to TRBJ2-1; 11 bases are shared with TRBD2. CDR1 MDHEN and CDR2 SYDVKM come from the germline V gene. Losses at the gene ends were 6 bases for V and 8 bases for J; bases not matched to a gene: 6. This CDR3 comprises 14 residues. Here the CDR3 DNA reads TGTGCCAGCAGACTAGCGGGAGAGTATTATGAGCAGTTCTTC. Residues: CASRLAGEYYEQFF. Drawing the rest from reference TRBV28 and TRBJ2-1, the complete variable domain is DVKVTQSSRYLVKRTGEKVFLECVQDMDHENMFWYRQDPGLGLRLIYFSYDVKMKEKGDIPEGYSVSREKKERFSLILESASTNQTSMYLCASRLAGEYYEQFFGPGTRLTVL.

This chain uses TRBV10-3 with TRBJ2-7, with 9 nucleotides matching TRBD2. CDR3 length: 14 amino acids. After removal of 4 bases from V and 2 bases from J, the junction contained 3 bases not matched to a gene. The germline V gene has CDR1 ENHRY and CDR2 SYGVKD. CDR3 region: CAISGLAGPYEQYF. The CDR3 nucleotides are TGTGCCATCAGTGGTCTAGCGGGACCCTACGAGCAGTACTTC.

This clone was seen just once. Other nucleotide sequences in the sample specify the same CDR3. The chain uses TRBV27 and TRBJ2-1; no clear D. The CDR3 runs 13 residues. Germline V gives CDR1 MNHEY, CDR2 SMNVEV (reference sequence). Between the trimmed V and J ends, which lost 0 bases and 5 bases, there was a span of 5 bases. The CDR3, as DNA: TGTGCCAGCAGTTTATCCGGAAACAATGAGCAGTTCTTC. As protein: CASSLSGNNEQFF.

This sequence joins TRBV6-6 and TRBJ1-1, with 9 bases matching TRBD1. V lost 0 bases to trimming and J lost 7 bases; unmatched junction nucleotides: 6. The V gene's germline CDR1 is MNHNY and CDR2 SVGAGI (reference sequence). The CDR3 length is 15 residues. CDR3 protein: CASSYSTGGGGEAFF. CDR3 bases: TGTGCCAGCAGTTACTCTACAGGGGGCGGAGGTGAAGCTTTCTTT.

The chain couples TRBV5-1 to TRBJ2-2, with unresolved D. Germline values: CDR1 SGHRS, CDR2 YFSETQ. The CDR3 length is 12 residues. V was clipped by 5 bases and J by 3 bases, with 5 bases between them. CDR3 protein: CASRADTGELFF. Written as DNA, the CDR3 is TGCGCCAGCAGGGCAGACACCGGGGAGCTGTTTTTT.

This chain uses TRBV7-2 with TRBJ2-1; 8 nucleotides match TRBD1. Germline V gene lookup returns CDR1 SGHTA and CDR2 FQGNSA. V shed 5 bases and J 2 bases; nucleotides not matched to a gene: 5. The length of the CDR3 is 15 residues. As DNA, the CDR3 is TGTGCCAGCAGCGCAGACAGGGGCCCCTACAATGAGCAGTTCTTC. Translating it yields CASSADRGPYNEQFF.

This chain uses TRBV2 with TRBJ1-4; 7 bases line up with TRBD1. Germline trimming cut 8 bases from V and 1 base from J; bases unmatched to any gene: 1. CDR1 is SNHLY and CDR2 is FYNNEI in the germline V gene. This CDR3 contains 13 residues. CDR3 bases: TGTGCCAGCGACAGGGTAACTAATGAAAAACTGTTTTTT. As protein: CASDRVTNEKLFF.